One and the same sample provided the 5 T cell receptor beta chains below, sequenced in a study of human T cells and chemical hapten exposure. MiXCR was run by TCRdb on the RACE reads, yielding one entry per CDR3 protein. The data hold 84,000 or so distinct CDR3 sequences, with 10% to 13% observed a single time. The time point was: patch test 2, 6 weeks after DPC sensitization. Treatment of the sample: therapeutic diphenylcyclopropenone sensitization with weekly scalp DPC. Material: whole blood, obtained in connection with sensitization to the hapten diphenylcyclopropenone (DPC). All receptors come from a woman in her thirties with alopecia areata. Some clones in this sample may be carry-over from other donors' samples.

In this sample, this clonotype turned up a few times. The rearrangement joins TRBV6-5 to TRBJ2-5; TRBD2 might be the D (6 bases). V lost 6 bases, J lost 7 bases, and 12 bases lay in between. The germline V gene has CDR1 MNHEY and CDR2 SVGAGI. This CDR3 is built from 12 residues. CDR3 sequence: CASRGGTGTQYF. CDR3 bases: TGTGCCAGCAGGGGCGGGACGGGGACCCAGTACTTC.

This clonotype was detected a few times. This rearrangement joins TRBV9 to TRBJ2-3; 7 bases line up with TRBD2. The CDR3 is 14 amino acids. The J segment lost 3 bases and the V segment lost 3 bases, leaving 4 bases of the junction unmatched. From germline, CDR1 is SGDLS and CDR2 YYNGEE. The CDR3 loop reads CASSARLATDTQYF. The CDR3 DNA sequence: TGTGCCAGCAGCGCCCGACTAGCAACAGATACGCAGTATTTT.

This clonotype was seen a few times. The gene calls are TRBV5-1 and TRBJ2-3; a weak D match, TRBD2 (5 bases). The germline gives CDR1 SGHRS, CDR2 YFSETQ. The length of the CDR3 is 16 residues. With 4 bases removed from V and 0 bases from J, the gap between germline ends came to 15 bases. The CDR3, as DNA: TGCGCCAGCAGCCCCGGAGAAGGACTTAGCACAGATACGCAGTATTTT. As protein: CASSPGEGLSTDTQYF.

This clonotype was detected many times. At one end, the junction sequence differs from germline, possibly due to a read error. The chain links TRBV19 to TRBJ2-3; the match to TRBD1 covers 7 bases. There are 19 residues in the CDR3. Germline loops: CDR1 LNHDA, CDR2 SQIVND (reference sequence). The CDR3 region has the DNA TGTGCCAGTAGTATAGAGGGTTGGGACAGCCCTTCTAGCACAGATACGCAGTCTTTT. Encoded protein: CASSIEGWDSPSSTDTQSF.

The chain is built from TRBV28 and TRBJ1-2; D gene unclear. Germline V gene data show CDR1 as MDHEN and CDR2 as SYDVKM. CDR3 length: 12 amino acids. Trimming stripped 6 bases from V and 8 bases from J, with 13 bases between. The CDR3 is CASRGNWEGYTF. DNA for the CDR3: TGTGCCAGCAGGGGTAACTGGGAGGGCTACACCTTC.